This T cell receptor (beta chain) was profiled in a study of blood T cell repertoires in COVID-19. V gave up 4 bases and J gave up 2 bases, with 11 bases separating them. The germline V gene encodes CDR1 SGHDN and CDR2 FVKESK. This CDR3 has 15 amino acids. Clones were sequenced by immunoSEQ multiplex PCR, and TCRdb holds only the in-frame ones, with some missing. The sample contains 130,000 to 150,000 clones, around 86% of which appear only once. Assignment of participants to cohorts was predicated upon participant-reported clinical history. This chain uses TRBV14 with TRBJ2-2, with a tentative D call TRBD2 (6 bases). The receptor's source is a man aged 60 to 75 who had recovered from COVID-19. Sequenced: PBMCs or T cells enriched from blood (not recorded which). The DNA of the CDR3 is TGTGCCAGCAGCCCCGGGACTTTAAACACCGGGGAGCTGTTTTTT. Its protein is CASSPGTLNTGELFF.